A selection of T cell receptor beta chains follows, all from one sample in a study of T cell responses to AZD1222 COVID-19 vaccine. Method: immunoSEQ multiplex PCR; TCRdb's copy keeps in-frame clones and lacks some. This sample has approximately 270,000 clones; roughly 93% occur once, and the top ten carry roughly 0.51%. The sequences come from peripheral blood, collected 28 days after the second AZD1222 dose. Every receptor here comes from an adult who received the AZD1222 COVID-19 vaccine. CDR3s include the opening cysteine and the closing phenylalanine or tryptophan. A D gene is named only where the DNA matches it firmly. Not all rows give a size; the values are once, few, many and, for expanded clones, a class.

CASGTMNQPQHF | TGTGCCAGCGGTACGATGAATCAGCCCCAGCATTTT | - | TRBV7-9 | - | TRBJ1-5
CATSDLGANQPQHF | TGTGCCACCAGTGATTTGGGGGCGAATCAGCCCCAGCATTTT | - | TRBV24-1 | - | TRBJ1-5
CASSFDRDTSAGELFF | TGTGCCAGCAGCTTTGACCGGGACACCTCAGCCGGGGAGCTGTTTTTT | - | TRBV7-6 | - | TRBJ2-2
CSVRDNSGNTIYF | TGCAGCGTTCGGGACAACTCTGGAAACACCATATATTTT | - | TRBV29-1 | - | TRBJ1-3
CASSTRGHITLVQNSPLHF | TGTGCCAGCAGCACCAGGGGGCATATCACCCTTGTGCAGAATTCACCCCTCCACTTT | TRBD1 | TRBV5-6 | - | TRBJ1-6
CASSYPGGDRGRDEQYF | TGTGCCAGCAGTTACCCCGGGGGAGACAGGGGGAGGGACGAGCAGTACTTC | TRBD1 | TRBV6-2/TRBV6-3 | - | TRBJ2-7
CASSTGGSTNEKLFF | TGTGCCAGTAGTACTGGAGGGTCGACTAATGAAAAACTGTTTTTT | - | TRBV19 | - | TRBJ1-4
CASTLPGYGYTF | TGTGCCAGCACCTTGCCGGGCTATGGCTACACCTTC | - | TRBV28 | - | TRBJ1-2
CASRPPTGAGVQPQHF | TGTGCCAGCCGTCCCCCAACGGGGGCAGGGGTTCAGCCCCAGCATTTT | - | TRBV28 | - | TRBJ1-5
CASSDGWYTEAFF | TGTGCCAGCAGCGATGGGTGGTATACTGAAGCTTTCTTT | - | TRBV6-5 | - | TRBJ1-1
CASSQSTDTQYF | TGTGCCAGCAGCCAAAGCACAGATACGCAGTATTTT | - | TRBV9 | - | TRBJ2-3
CASSLGEGRSNSPLHF | TGCGCCAGCAGCCTAGGCGAAGGGAGGTCAAATTCACCCCTCCACTTT | - | TRBV5-1 | - | TRBJ1-6
CASTRDRVLNEQFF | TGTGCCAGCACCCGGGACAGGGTTCTCAATGAGCAGTTCTTC | TRBD1 | TRBV2 | - | TRBJ2-1
CASSQGAGGLQETQYF | TGTGCCAGCAGCCAAGGTGCGGGGGGTCTCCAAGAGACCCAGTACTTC | TRBD2 | TRBV3-1/TRBV3-2 | - | TRBJ2-5
CASSYGQGSNEQFF | TGCGCCAGCAGCTACGGACAGGGGAGTAATGAGCAGTTCTTC | TRBD1 | TRBV5-1 | - | TRBJ2-1
CSVGDRGYGYTF | TGCAGCGTAGGGGACAGGGGCTATGGCTACACCTTC | TRBD1 | TRBV29-1 | - | TRBJ1-2
CASSLGGLAGGPSYEQYF | TGTGCCAGCAGCTTAGGGGGACTAGCGGGAGGCCCGTCTTACGAGCAGTACTTC | TRBD2 | TRBV7-9 | - | TRBJ2-7
CAWSPGTSGEKLFF | TGTGCCTGGAGCCCCGGGACCTCGGGTGAAAAACTGTTTTTT | - | TRBV30 | - | TRBJ1-4
CASSWTGGYEQYF | TGCGCCAGCAGCTGGACAGGGGGCTACGAGCAGTACTTC | TRBD1 | TRBV5-1 | - | TRBJ2-7
CSVTQGGLVNEQFF | TGCAGCGTCACCCAGGGGGGCCTAGTAAATGAGCAGTTCTTC | - | TRBV29-1 | - | TRBJ2-1
CASSYRGATNEKLFF | TGTGCCAGCAGCTACCGGGGGGCAACTAATGAAAAACTGTTTTTT | - | TRBV6-5 | - | TRBJ1-4
CASSRRSGTANSGANVLTF | TGTGCCAGCAGCCGAAGAAGTGGGACGGCCAACTCTGGGGCCAACGTCCTGACTTTC | - | TRBV6-6 | - | TRBJ2-6
CASLQGYSNQPQHF | TGTGCCAGCCTACAGGGATATAGCAATCAGCCCCAGCATTTT | - | TRBV28 | - | TRBJ1-5
CASTPGSGGMNTEAFF | TGTGCCAGCACTCCGGGCAGCGGGGGGATGAACACTGAAGCTTTCTTT | - | TRBV28 | - | TRBJ1-1
CASRRDRVDTEAFF | TGTGCCAGCAGACGTGACAGGGTTGACACTGAAGCTTTCTTT | TRBD1 | TRBV7-9 | - | TRBJ1-1
CASSSHERVGTAYGYTF | TGTGCCAGCAGTTCCCATGAAAGGGTCGGGACAGCTTATGGCTACACCTTC | TRBD1 | TRBV28 | - | TRBJ1-2
CASSQAGGETEAFF | TGCGCCAGCAGCCAAGCAGGGGGCGAAACTGAAGCTTTCTTT | TRBD1 | TRBV4-1 | - | TRBJ1-1
CASSSMFGNTEAFF | TGTGCCAGCAGCTCTATGTTCGGGAACACTGAAGCTTTCTTT | - | TRBV7-9 | - | TRBJ1-1
CASSFTKSGGAVAKNIQYF | TGTGCCAGCAGCTTTACCAAATCAGGGGGCGCGGTAGCCAAAAACATTCAGTACTTC | TRBD1 | TRBV28 | - | TRBJ2-4
CASSNIGLGSNQPQHF | TGTGCCAGCAGTAATATCGGACTTGGGAGCAATCAGCCCCAGCATTTT | - | TRBV28 | once | TRBJ1-5
CASSLEGYEQYF | TGCGCCAGCAGCCTTGAGGGGTACGAGCAGTACTTC | - | TRBV4-1 | once | TRBJ2-7